This section outlines one T cell receptor (beta chain) sequence together with its context. V gave up 5 bases and J gave up 7 bases; unmatched junction bases: 7. From germline, CDR1 is SEHNR and CDR2 FQNEAQ (reference sequence). The CDR3 sequence is 13 residues long. PCR employed 60 Vbeta and 13 Jbeta primers. Assay used: immunoSEQ multiplex PCR; TCRdb lists only in-frame clones, some missing. The top ten clones hold approximately 3.4% of a sample with 65,000 or so clones, 77% of them seen once. This sample stems from a study of cytomegalovirus exposure and HLA in healthy donors. This TCR came from a woman between 40 and 55 years old in good health and CMV-seropositive. The J gene is TRBJ1-2, the V gene TRBV7-9, with 7 positions matching TRBD1. Source material: PBMCs. CDR3 sequence: CASSQGDSSGYTF. CDR3 nucleotides: TGTGCCAGCAGCCAGGGGGACTCTAGTGGCTACACCTTC.